Following are 3 T cell receptor beta chains from one sample sequenced in a study of blood T cell repertoires in COVID-19. Only in-frame clones appear in the TCRdb table, and some are missing; sequencing was by immunoSEQ multiplex PCR. The sample records around 75,000 clones, roughly 78% being singletons. The source material was peripheral blood. The receptors shown here come from an elderly woman with active or convalescent COVID-19.

The J gene is TRBJ2-1, the V gene TRBV19; D might be TRBD2 (5 bases). The V gene's germline CDR1 is LNHDA and CDR2 SQIVND (reference sequence). This CDR3 spans 17 amino acids. V lost 1 base and J 2 bases, leaving 15 bases between the germline ends. The CDR3 nucleotides are TGTGCCAGTAGTATAGTTGGTGCGGGTTTTGCCTACAATGAGCAGTTCTTC. Residues: CASSIVGAGFAYNEQFF. Together with reference TRBV19 and TRBJ2-1, the CDR3 gives the full variable domain: DGGITQSPKYLFRKEGQNVTLSCEQNLNHDAMYWYRQDPGQGLRLIYYSQIVNDFQKGDIAEGYSVSREKKESFPLTVTSAQKNPTAFYLCASSIVGAGFAYNEQFFGPGTRLTVL.

The chain couples TRBV7-9 to TRBJ2-7; 10 bases are a match to TRBD1. V gave up 5 bases and J gave up 5 bases; unmatched junction bases: 15. The CDR3 totals 17 residues. CDR1 is SEHNR and CDR2 is FQNEAQ in the germline V gene (reference sequence). CDR3 bases: TGTGCCAGCAGCCCCAACGCCCTGACAGGGGGCAGGAACGAGCAGTACTTC. Amino acid sequence: CASSPNALTGGRNEQYF.

The chain links TRBV27 to TRBJ2-3; a possible D gene is TRBD2 (6 bases). Trimming left V 5 bases short and J 0 bases short, with 15 bases between. Germline V gene sequence: CDR1 MNHEY, CDR2 SMNVEV (reference sequence). This CDR3 contains 16 residues. CDR3 DNA sequence: TGTGCCAGCAGTCCAATAGCGGCCTTTAGCACAGATACGCAGTATTTT. Encoded protein: CASSPIAAFSTDTQYF.